This T cell receptor beta chain emerged from a study of cytomegalovirus exposure and HLA in healthy donors. CDR1 and CDR2 from the germline V gene are MNHEY and SVGAGI. The length of the CDR3 is 16 residues. V lost 4 bases, J lost 2 bases, and 18 bases lay in between. PCR employed 60 Vbeta and 13 Jbeta primers. The repertoire was sequenced with immunoSEQ multiplex PCR; TCRdb's copy has only in-frame clones and lacks some. This sample lists tens of thousands of clones; its ten largest clones have approximately 0.63%. The clonotype comes from a man over 45 in good health and CMV-seronegative. The rearrangement joins TRBV6-5 to TRBJ2-7; the D gene is possibly TRBD1 (5 bases). Sequences were obtained from PBMCs. The CDR3 sequence is CASSSVTDFPAYEQYF. DNA for the CDR3: TGTGCCAGCAGTTCTGTGACAGACTTCCCCGCCTACGAGCAGTACTTC.